The T cell receptor beta chain described here comes from a study of OX40 agonist ivuxolimab in advanced cancers. The CDR3 runs 14 residues. CDR1 and CDR2 (germline): LNHDA, SQIVND (reference sequence). Unmatched junction bases numbered 0, after V lost 1 base and J lost 1 base. The table came from immunoSEQ multiplex PCR; TCRdb's copy has only in-frame clones and leaves some out. Of some 62,000 clones listed, roughly nine tenths are singletons. The gene calls are TRBV19 and TRBJ1-1, with TRBD1 matching 7 bases. The receptor comes from an adult with an advanced solid tumor such as melanoma, head and neck, liver or kidney cancer. Sequences were derived from CD4+ or CD8+ T cells sorted from blood, sampled in a trial of the OX40 agonist ivuxolimab. The chain's CDR3 is CASSIGTGNTEAFF. CDR3 nucleotides: TGTGCCAGTAGTATAGGGACAGGGAACACTGAAGCTTTCTTT.